A single sample is the source of the 28 T cell receptor beta chains below, sequenced in a study of cytomegalovirus exposure and HLA in healthy donors. The PCR contained 60 Vbeta and 13 Jbeta primers. The assay was immunoSEQ multiplex PCR, and TCRdb's table has in-frame clones only and misses some. This repertoire includes 100,000 to 150,000 clones. The sequenced sample was PBMCs. The receptors derive from a man aged 25-45 years in good health and CMV-seronegative.

J is TRBJ2-3 and V is TRBV5-4; 10 bases are a match to TRBD2. This CDR3 has 16 residues. The V segment lost 2 bases and the J segment 4 bases; nucleotides outside the gene matches: 7. Germline loops: CDR1 SGHNT, CDR2 YYREEE (reference sequence). CDR3 bases: TGTGCCAGCAGCTTCGCTAGCGGGAGAGAGCCAGATACGCAGTATTTT. Protein product: CASSFASGREPDTQYF.

The chain couples TRBV6-5 to TRBJ2-7; TRBD1 matches 7 bases. The V and J ends lost 6 bases and 5 bases, in that order; junction bases with no gene match: 13. CDR1 is MNHEY, CDR2 SVGAGI, per germline. The length of the CDR3 is 15 residues. In DNA form, the CDR3 reads TGTGCCAGCAGACCCACCCGGGACAGTGCGAACGAGCAGTACTTC. Protein: CASRPTRDSANEQYF.

As for this clone: The junction departs from germline at one end; a sequencing error may be responsible. The chain is built from TRBV7-7 and TRBJ2-5; 12 bases are a match to TRBD2. The CDR3 spans 15 residues. Germline values: CDR1 SSHAT, CDR2 FNYEAQ (reference sequence). The CDR3 sequence: CASSLGLAGQETQYF. CDR3 DNA sequence: TGTGCTAGCAGCTTAGGACTAGCGGGGCAAGAGACCCAGTACTTC.

The chain has TRBV6-5 and TRBJ1-1, with D hard to call. CDR1 and CDR2 (germline): MNHEY, SVGAGI. V lost 6 bases and J lost 4, with 12 bases in between. The CDR3 runs to 13 residues. The CDR3 sequence: CASSDGRATEAFF. In DNA, the CDR3 is TGTGCCAGCAGCGACGGGCGGGCCACTGAAGCTTTCTTT.

The chain combines TRBV5-4 with TRBJ2-5, with 8 bases identical to TRBD1. The end of the DNA aligns better with TRBJ2-7, so the J call may be wrong. Germline V gene data show CDR1 as SGHNT and CDR2 as YYREEE (reference sequence). The CDR3 loop spans 13 amino acids. Written as DNA, the CDR3 is TGTGCCAGCAGCTTGCAGGGGGCGTACGAGCAGTACTTC. Protein: CASSLQGAYEQYF.

The V and J genes are TRBV19 and TRBJ2-3, with TRBD2 identical over 14 bases. The CDR3 is 16 amino acids. The germline V gene encodes CDR1 LNHDA and CDR2 SQIVND (reference sequence). V dropped 5 bases and J dropped 2; count of bases not matched to a gene: 3. CDR3 amino acids: CASSGLAGGYTDTQYF. CDR3 nucleotide sequence: TGTGCCAGTAGTGGACTAGCGGGAGGCTACACAGATACGCAGTATTTT.

This rearrangement joins TRBV25-1 to TRBJ1-2; the match to TRBD1 covers 8 bases. J lost 5 bases, V lost 5 bases, and 13 bases had no gene match. This CDR3 has 16 amino acids. CDR1 and CDR2 from the germline V gene are MGHDK and SYGVNS. The CDR3 reads CASSSGTGLTFYGYTF. The CDR3 DNA sequence: TGTGCCAGCAGTTCCGGGACAGGCTTAACTTTTTATGGCTACACCTTC.

This chain links TRBV7-3 with TRBJ2-6; D perhaps matches TRBD2 (5 bases). Looked up from germline, CDR1 is SGHTA and CDR2 is FQGTGA. The CDR3 has 15 residues. Trimming shortened V by 3 bases and J by 4 bases, and 10 bases separated the two germline ends. The CDR3 bases are TGTGCCAGCAGCTTGGGGTCGGGGGGGGCCAACGTCCTGACTTTC. As protein: CASSLGSGGANVLTF.

The chain has TRBV27 and TRBJ1-6; possible D gene TRBD1, 5 bases. Trimming cost V 7 bases and J 7 bases, with 14 bases left between them. The CDR3 extends over 14 amino acids. CDR1 and CDR2 from the germline V gene are MNHEY and SMNVEV (reference sequence). CDR3 nucleotide sequence: TGTGCCAGCACCCTGGGAGGGGCCAATTCACCCCTCCACTTT. It encodes CASTLGGANSPLHF.

This chain connects TRBV6-5 to TRBJ1-2; TRBD1 aligns across 7 bases. CDR1 and CDR2 (germline): MNHEY, SVGAGI. Trimming took 6 bases from V and 2 from J; bases not matched to a gene: 0. The CDR3 sequence is 12 residues long. Here the CDR3 DNA reads TGTGCCAGCAGGACAGGGAACTATGGCTACACCTTC. Translation: CASRTGNYGYTF.

This rearrangement joins TRBV29-1 to TRBJ2-7; 12 nucleotides agree with TRBD2. Germline V gene lookup returns CDR1 SQVTM and CDR2 ANQGSEA. V was pared by 3 bases and J by 0 bases, with 3 bases of the junction left unmatched. The length of the CDR3 is 15 residues. The CDR3 DNA reads TGCAGCGTTGAGGGACTAGCGGGTAGCTCCTACGAGCAGTACTTC. It translates to CSVEGLAGSSYEQYF.

The chain recombines TRBV7-6 with TRBJ2-5, with 11 bases that match TRBD2. The germline CDR1 and CDR2 sequences are SGHVS and FNYEAQ. With 5 bases clipped from V and 5 bases from J, the junction kept 16 bases outside the gene matches. CDR3 length equals 18 residues. Written as DNA, the CDR3 is TGTGCCAGCAGCCTATCCCTAGCGGGAGGACTAACGAGGGAGACCCAGTACTTC. Protein product: CASSLSLAGGLTRETQYF.

The chain couples TRBV6-5 to TRBJ2-7; 10 bases line up with TRBD2. The CDR3 extends over 15 amino acids. Germline V lookup: CDR1 MNHEY, CDR2 SVGAGI. J lost 7 bases, V lost 2 bases, and 8 bases had no gene match. CDR3 region: CASSYLLAGVGEQYF. For the CDR3, the DNA is TGTGCCAGCAGTTACCTCCTAGCGGGAGTTGGGGAGCAGTACTTC.

This sequence joins TRBV29-1 and TRBJ1-2; tentative D call: TRBD1 (5 bases). The CDR3 extends over 11 amino acids. The germline V gene encodes CDR1 SQVTM and CDR2 ANQGSEA. V dropped 7 bases and J dropped 4 bases, with 10 bases sitting between them. The CDR3 here is CSATGSYGYTF. The CDR3, as DNA: TGCAGCGCCACAGGTTCCTATGGCTACACCTTC.

The gene calls are TRBV19 and TRBJ2-2; maybe TRBD1 (6 bases). This CDR3 has 16 amino acids. The germline V and J ends were trimmed by 3 bases and 1 base, with 12 bases remaining between them. Per germline, CDR1 LNHDA and CDR2 SQIVND (reference sequence). CDR3: CASSIRARGNTGELFF. For the CDR3, the DNA is TGTGCCAGTAGTATCAGGGCCAGGGGGAACACCGGGGAGCTGTTTTTT.

V and J are TRBV27 and TRBJ1-4, with 8 nucleotides matching TRBD1. Germline CDR1 and CDR2: MNHEY and SMNVEV (reference sequence). After removal of 8 bases from V and 2 bases from J, the junction contained 7 bases not matched to a gene. This CDR3 is 15 amino acids long. The CDR3 region is CASSARTGTNEKLFF. The CDR3 nucleotides read TGTGCCAGCTCCGCTCGGACAGGGACTAATGAAAAACTGTTTTTT.

The chain recombines TRBV28 with TRBJ1-3; maybe TRBD1 (5 bases). Trimming took off 0 bases at V and 0 bases at J, with 12 bases between the two ends. Looked up from germline, CDR1 is MDHEN and CDR2 is SYDVKM. CDR3 length: 17 residues. CDR3 in amino acids: CASSLWRQSYSGNTIYF. As DNA, the CDR3 is TGTGCCAGCAGTTTATGGAGACAGTCGTACTCTGGAAACACCATATATTTT.

V usage is TRBV4-2 and J usage is TRBJ2-3, with TRBD2 matching over 14 bases. This CDR3 spans 18 amino acids. Germline trimming cut 4 bases from V and 1 base from J; bases unmatched to any gene: 7. Looked up from germline, CDR1 is LGHNA and CDR2 is YNFKEQ. The CDR3, as DNA: TGTGCCAGCAGCCCGGCGACTAGCGGGAGGGAAGGCACAGATACGCAGTATTTT. Residues: CASSPATSGREGTDTQYF.

The gene calls are TRBV6-1 and TRBJ1-1; a possible D gene is TRBD1 (5 bases). Looked up from germline, CDR1 is MNHNS and CDR2 is SASEGT. V shed 1 base and J shed 4 bases, with 10 bases lying between them. The CDR3 covers 14 residues. CDR3 DNA sequence: TGTGCCAGCAGTGAAGACGGGGGGGGCACTGAAGCTTTCTTT. Its translation: CASSEDGGGTEAFF.

The chain links TRBV27 to TRBJ1-4; 7 bases agree with TRBD1. The CDR3 covers 14 residues. V gave up 7 bases and J gave up 4 bases; unmatched junction bases: 6. In germline, CDR1 is MNHEY, CDR2 SMNVEV (reference sequence). In nucleotides, the CDR3 is TGTGCCAGCAAACCGGGACAGCATAATGAAAAACTGTTTTTT. The encoded protein is CASKPGQHNEKLFF.

The genes are TRBV28 and TRBJ1-2; 10 bases are shared with TRBD1. The trim removed 6 bases at V and 6 bases at J, leaving 7 bases unmatched. Germline V lookup: CDR1 MDHEN, CDR2 SYDVKM. CDR3 length equals 14 residues. CDR3 DNA: TGTGCCAGCAGACTAGAGGGACAGGGGCATGGCTACACCTTC. Translation gives CASRLEGQGHGYTF.

The chain joins TRBV28 to TRBJ1-5; D call uncertain. The length of the CDR3 is 12 residues. The germline V gene encodes CDR1 MDHEN and CDR2 SYDVKM. The V end lost 6 bases, the J end lost 3 bases, and 6 bases lay between the germline ends. This chain's CDR3 is CASRGPNQPQHF. In DNA form, the CDR3 reads TGTGCCAGCAGGGGCCCCAATCAGCCCCAGCATTTT.

Details on this clone: Compared with germline, one end of the junction differs, possibly owing to a read error. The same CDR3 arises from other DNA sequences in this sample as well. This chain connects TRBV6-6 to TRBJ1-6; D uncertain. CDR3 length equals 12 residues. Germline CDR1 and CDR2: MNHNY and SVGAGI (reference sequence). The chain's CDR3 is CASSYPNSPLHF. CDR3 nucleotides: TGTGCCAGTAGTTATCCAAATTCACCCCTCCACTTT.

With respect to this clone: The junction differs from germline at one of its ends, possibly a read error. The chain has TRBV9 and TRBJ1-1; 7 positions agree with TRBD1. The germline CDR1 and CDR2 sequences are SGDLS and YYNGEE. This CDR3 comprises 15 residues. The DNA of the CDR3 is TGTGCCAGCAGCCCTAGGGGACAGCTGAACACTGAAGCTTCCTTT. Amino acids: CASSPRGQLNTEASF.

This chain uses TRBV7-9 with TRBJ2-1; no definite D call. The CDR3 is 15 residues long. V was cut by 1 base and J by 0 bases, with 7 bases left in between. Per germline, CDR1 SEHNR and CDR2 FQNEAQ (reference sequence). CDR3 sequence: CASSLGAFSYNEQFF. CDR3 sequence (DNA): TGTGCCAGCAGCTTAGGAGCGTTCTCCTACAATGAGCAGTTCTTC.

The chain joins TRBV14 to TRBJ1-2; D is perhaps TRBD1 (5 bases). CDR3 length: 14 amino acids. V lost 5 bases, J lost 6 bases, and 16 bases lay in between. Per the germline V gene, CDR1 is SGHDN and CDR2 is FVKESK. This CDR3 is CASSFGRGENGYTF. The CDR3 nucleotides are TGTGCCAGCAGCTTCGGGAGGGGAGAAAATGGCTACACCTTC.

This chain joins TRBV5-8 and TRBJ2-7, with D tentatively TRBD1 (5 bases). V gave up 2 bases and J gave up 1 base, with 13 bases separating them. The CDR3 is 15 amino acids. The V gene's germline CDR1 is SGHTS and CDR2 YDEGEE. The CDR3 region is CASSFRGLLSYEQYF. The CDR3 bases are TGTGCCAGCAGCTTTAGGGGTCTACTATCCTACGAGCAGTACTTC.

V is TRBV27 and J is TRBJ2-1; possibly TRBD1 for D (5 bases). The germline CDR1 and CDR2 sequences are MNHEY and SMNVEV (reference sequence). Trimming removed 3 bases from V and 6 bases from J, with 12 bases in between. The CDR3 consists of 14 residues. CDR3 bases: TGTGCCAGCAGTTTGACAGTCCACCCCAATGAGCAGTTCTTC. Its translation is CASSLTVHPNEQFF.